There are a few counts of the clone carrying this TCR beta chain. These data come from a study of T-cell memory formation after mild COVID-19. Overall study: There were largely donor-specific TCR clusters.

TCRdb re-analysed the 5' RACE reads in MiXCR, keeping a single row per CDR3 protein. The sample lists some 200,000 distinct CDR3 sequences; 9.5% to 10% were seen once. Germline V lookup: CDR1 SGHKS, CDR2 YYEKEE (reference sequence). V lost 4 bases to trimming and J lost 0 bases; unmatched junction nucleotides: 7. This CDR3 has 15 residues. The TCR comes from a man between 18 and 35 years old who had mild COVID-19 (a few samples of this study predate the infection). Cell type and time point are not known. Sequencing was done on a sample of PBMCs or a T cell subset sorted from them (not recorded which). The chain recombines TRBV5-5 with TRBJ2-7, with TRBD2 identical over 7 bases. The CDR3 nucleotides are TGTGCCAGCAGCCCTTCCGGCGGGAGCTCCTACGAGCAGTACGTC. The encoded protein is CASSPSGGSSYEQYV.